Presented here are 10 T cell receptor beta chains from one specimen sequenced in a study of T cells in Graves' hyperthyroidism and ophthalmopathy. RNA transcripts were the template for amplifying TCR beta CDR3 regions. The HTBI primer set was used in a first-round RT-PCR of the TCR CDR3. TCRdb re-analysed the multiplex PCR reads in MiXCR, keeping a single row per CDR3 protein. The sample has some 300,000 distinct CDR3 sequences; approximately 19% are singletons. Sequenced material: blood. The origin of the receptors is a man between 50 and 59 years old with Graves' ophthalmopathy.

Only a few counts were recorded for this clonotype. The chain employs TRBV14 and TRBJ1-2; 8 nucleotides agree with TRBD1. The CDR3 is 15 amino acids. With V trimmed by 3 bases and J by 5 bases, 8 bases remained unmatched. Germline lookup yields CDR1 SGHDN and CDR2 FVKESK. CDR3 nucleotide sequence: TGTGCCAGCAGCCATGGCCCTCAGGGGGCTTATGGCTACACCTTC. Translation gives CASSHGPQGAYGYTF.

The chain has TRBV15 and TRBJ1-1, with TRBD1 matching 7 bases. The germline V gene encodes CDR1 LNHNV and CDR2 YYDKDF (reference sequence). The CDR3 covers 18 residues. The trim removed 0 bases at V and 3 bases at J, leaving 13 bases unmatched. CDR3 region: CATSRDLWDLQGDTEAFF. The DNA of the CDR3 is TGTGCCACCAGCAGAGATCTCTGGGACCTCCAGGGGGACACTGAAGCTTTCTTT.

This clonotype was seen repeatedly, ten times or more. The chain recombines TRBV6-1 with TRBJ1-1, with 7 bases fitting TRBD1. Looked up from germline, CDR1 is MNHNS and CDR2 is SASEGT. The V segment lost 8 bases and the J segment 1 base; nucleotides outside the gene matches: 7. CDR3 size: 14 residues. CDR3 protein: CASSLTGANTEAFF. DNA for the CDR3: TGTGCCAGCTCCCTTACAGGGGCGAACACTGAAGCTTTCTTT.

The chain uses TRBV29-1 and TRBJ2-1, with 9 bases identical to TRBD1. This CDR3 has 14 amino acids. J was trimmed by 2 bases and V by 4 bases; bases with no gene match: 3. The V gene's germline CDR1 is SQVTM and CDR2 ANQGSEA. The CDR3 reads CSVGRTGAYNEQFF. The CDR3, as DNA: TGCAGCGTTGGAAGGACAGGGGCCTACAATGAGCAGTTCTTC.

The V call is TRBV3-1, the J call TRBJ1-4, with TRBD1 matching over 11 bases. V dropped 3 bases and J dropped 8; count of bases not matched to a gene: 5. Germline loops: CDR1 LGHDT, CDR2 YNNKEL (reference sequence). CDR3 length: 15 residues. Here the CDR3 DNA reads TGTGCCAGCAGCCAGAGGGGGACAGGGGGAGAAAAACTGTTTTTT. Amino acids: CASSQRGTGGEKLFF. The full variable domain, rest sourced from reference TRBV3-1 and TRBJ1-4, is DTAVSQTPKYLVTQMGNDKSIKCEQNLGHDTMYWYKQDSKKFLKIMFSYNNKELIINETVPNRFSPKSPDKAHLNLHINSLELGDSAVYFCASSQRGTGGEKLFFGSGTQLSVL.

V gene TRBV12-3 or TRBV12-4 combines with J gene TRBJ2-3; D is possibly TRBD2 (6 bases). The CDR3 has 15 residues. V was cut by 3 bases and J by 7 bases, with 17 bases left in between. The CDR3 sequence is CASSFGRPGGYTQYF. CDR3 bases: TGTGCCAGCAGTTTTGGGAGGCCGGGCGGGTATACGCAGTATTTT.

This clonotype came up a few times. This CDR3 reads CSAQKREGVTDTQYF. The CDR3 DNA sequence: TGCAGTGCCCAGAAGCGGGAGGGGGTCACAGATACGCAGTATTTT. J is TRBJ2-3 and V is TRBV20-1, with 10 bases that match TRBD2. This CDR3 contains 15 residues. Germline CDR1 reads DFQATT; CDR2 reads SNEGSKA (reference sequence). The junction had 8 bases not matched to a gene; V was cut back by 6 bases and J by 2 bases.

Comment on this clonotype: This may be a read error, as it is one base from a much larger clone. The chain couples TRBV11-2 to TRBJ2-2; no clear D. The ends were cut back, 7 bases at V and 0 bases at J, with 9 bases in the middle. The CDR3 loop spans 14 amino acids. Per germline, CDR1 SGHAT and CDR2 FQNNGV. The CDR3 loop is CASISSANTGELFF. The CDR3 coding sequence is TGTGCCAGCATCTCTTCGGCGAACACCGGGGAGCTGTTTTTT.

The chain uses TRBV6-1 and TRBJ2-5; 7 bases align to TRBD2. V shed 3 bases, J shed 6 bases, and the junction held 10 bases outside the gene matches. The CDR3 is 15 amino acids. Germline CDR1 is MNHNS and CDR2 is SASEGT. This chain's CDR3 is CASSDAKPGGQTQYF. CDR3 in DNA: TGTGCCAGCAGTGATGCGAAACCGGGGGGACAGACCCAGTACTTC.

This clonotype was recorded many times. One end of the junction does not line up with germline, which may come from a read error. This sequence joins TRBV28 and TRBJ2-7; 12 positions agree with TRBD2. CDR3 length: 17 amino acids. Germline V gene lookup returns CDR1 MDHEN and CDR2 SYDVKM. For the CDR3, the DNA is TGTGCCAGCAGTTCCGGACGACTAGCGGGAGTATCCTCCGAGCAGTACTTC. Protein: CASSSGRLAGVSSEQYF. The variable domain in full, completed from reference TRBV28 and TRBJ2-7, reads DVKVTQSSRYLVKRTGEKVFLECVQDMDHENMFWYRQDPGLGLRLIYFSYDVKMKEKGDIPEGYSVSREKKERFSLILESASTNQTSMYLCASSSGRLAGVSSEQYFGPGTRLTVT.